The source of this TCR beta chain is a study of cytomegalovirus exposure and HLA in healthy donors. The CDR3 has 15 amino acids. V was shortened by 4 bases and J by 8 bases, with 18 bases between the two germline ends. CDR1 and CDR2 (germline): MDHEN, SYDVKM. Vbeta (60) and Jbeta (13) primers were used in the PCR. The repertoire was sequenced with immunoSEQ multiplex PCR; TCRdb's copy has only in-frame clones and lacks some. The data contain approximately 210,000 clones, roughly 79% of them seen just once; the ten biggest clones take up 1.8%. This TCR was sampled from a male donor in good health and CMV-seronegative. The V call is TRBV28, the J call TRBJ1-5; perhaps TRBD1 as D (5 bases). Material: PBMCs. CDR3 in amino acids: CASSSDSGGREPQHF. CDR3 nucleotides: TGTGCCAGCAGTTCTGACAGTGGGGGGAGGGAGCCCCAGCATTTT.